This T cell receptor beta chain was captured by sequencing in a study of human T cells and chemical hapten exposure. At the level of the study: Alopecia areata, totalis and universalis patients, mostly female, were included. Variability of per-sample TCR yields stemmed mainly from small differences in pooled library volume. General study findings and limits: DPC sensitization did not alter TCRs above 1 in 1000 frequency.

This clonotype was seen ten or more times. Its antigen is not identified. This CDR3 is 15 amino acids long. Germline loops: CDR1 MGHRA, CDR2 YSYEKL. V shed 6 bases, J shed 2 bases, and the junction held 3 bases outside the gene matches. Indicated time point: pre-sensitization, week 0. Treatment described: therapeutic diphenylcyclopropenone sensitization with weekly scalp DPC. TCRdb ran MiXCR on the RACE reads and lists one entry per CDR3 protein. The profile shows about 380,000 distinct CDR3 sequences, roughly 5% of them singletons. The sample was whole blood, taken in connection with sensitization to the hapten diphenylcyclopropenone (DPC). This TCR derives from a woman in her forties or fifties with alopecia areata. Some clones in this sample may be carry-over from other donors' samples. This sequence joins TRBV4-1 and TRBJ2-6; 8 bases are shared with TRBD2. CDR3 sequence: CASRLAGPGANVLTF. The CDR3 nucleotides read TGCGCCAGCAGGCTAGCGGGCCCTGGGGCCAACGTCCTGACTTTC.